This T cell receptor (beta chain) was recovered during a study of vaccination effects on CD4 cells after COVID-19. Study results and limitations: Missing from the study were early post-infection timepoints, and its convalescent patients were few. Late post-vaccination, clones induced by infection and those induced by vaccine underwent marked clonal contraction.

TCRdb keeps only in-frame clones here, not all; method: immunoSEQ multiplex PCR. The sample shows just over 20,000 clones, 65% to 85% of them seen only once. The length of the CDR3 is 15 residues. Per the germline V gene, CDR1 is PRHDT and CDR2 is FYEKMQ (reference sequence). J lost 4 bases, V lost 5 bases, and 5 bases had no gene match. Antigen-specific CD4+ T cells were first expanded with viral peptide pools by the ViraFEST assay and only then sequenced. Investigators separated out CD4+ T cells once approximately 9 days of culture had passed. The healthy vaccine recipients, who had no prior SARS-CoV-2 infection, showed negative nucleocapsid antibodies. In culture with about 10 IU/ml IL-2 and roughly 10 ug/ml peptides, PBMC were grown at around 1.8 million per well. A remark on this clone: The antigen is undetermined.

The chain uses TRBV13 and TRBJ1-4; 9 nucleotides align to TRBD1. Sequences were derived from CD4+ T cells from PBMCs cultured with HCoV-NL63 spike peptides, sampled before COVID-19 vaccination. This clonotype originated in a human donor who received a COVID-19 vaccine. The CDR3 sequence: CASSPGTGRNEKLFF. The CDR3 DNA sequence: TGTGCCAGCAGCCCAGGGACAGGGCGTAATGAAAAACTGTTTTTT.